This T cell receptor (beta chain) is drawn from a study of early T cells in non-severe SARS-CoV-2 infection. This clonotype was recorded at least ten times. The CDR3 has 13 amino acids. Germline-derived CDR1 and CDR2 are DFQATT and SNEGSKA (reference sequence). V was clipped by 6 bases and J by 5 bases; unmatched bases: 10. One entry per CDR3 protein, called by TCRdb with MiXCR from the 5' RACE reads. The sample yields 27,000 or so distinct CDR3 sequences, roughly 7% seen once. J is TRBJ2-7 and V is TRBV20-1; 7 bases are a match to TRBD2. The receptor was derived from an adult who was a healthcare worker with PCR-confirmed SARS-CoV-2 infection or an uninfected control (not recorded which). Material: whole blood. The CDR3 region has the DNA TGCAGTGCCCCTACCGGAGCGGGAAACGAGCAGTACTTC. The encoded protein is CSAPTGAGNEQYF.